This TCR beta chain was identified during a study of T cells after yellow fever vaccination. The length of the CDR3 is 17 residues. After removal of 4 bases from V and 2 bases from J, the junction contained 14 bases not matched to a gene. Germline loops: CDR1 SGHDT, CDR2 YYEEEE. They built TCR cDNA with 5'RACE template switching, a step that put in a universal primer site and UMIs. Via MiXCR, TCRdb re-called the 5' RACE reads, giving one row per CDR3 protein. The table lists around 300,000 distinct CDR3 sequences, 10% to 15% of them singletons, with 0.4% to 0.65% in the top ten. Overall study results and limits: A weaker secondary response peaked on day 5, the primary on day 15. Among all clonotypes, a small share was observed in both CD4 and CD8 compartments.

Points on this clonotype: What it binds is not known.

The sample here was CD4+ T cells sorted from PBMCs, taken 45 days after the yellow fever booster vaccination. The chain is built from TRBV5-6 and TRBJ2-7, with TRBD2 identical over 8 bases. The source is a man in his thirties or forties who received the YFV17D yellow fever vaccine. CDR3 sequence (DNA): TGTGCCAGCAGCCCGGGGCTAGCGGGTTTTTTGGCCTACGAGCAGTACTTC. It is translated as CASSPGLAGFLAYEQYF.